The present T cell receptor beta chain was sequenced within a study of OX40 agonist ivuxolimab in advanced cancers. Sampled blood was obtained at baseline, cycle 4 day 1, and cycle 7 day 1. Overall study findings and caveats: In general, CD8+ T cells held more expanded clones than CD4+ did, on average.

In regard to this clone: Its cognate antigen is unknown.

Here immunoSEQ multiplex PCR was the method, and the copy in TCRdb shows in-frame clones only, minus some. The data contain 60,000 to 80,000 clones, 84% of them seen just once; the ten biggest clones take up 1.5% to 2%. The ends were cut back, 2 bases at V and 5 bases at J, with 21 bases in the middle. This CDR3 contains 17 residues. The germline V gene has CDR1 MGHRA and CDR2 YSYEKL. Here the sequenced sample was CD4+ or CD8+ T cells sorted from blood, taken in a trial of the OX40 agonist ivuxolimab. The sequence came from an adult with an advanced solid tumor such as melanoma, head and neck, liver or kidney cancer. The V gene is TRBV4-1, the J gene TRBJ2-5, with a weak D call TRBD2 (6 bases). The CDR3 region is CASSQRGGLSGRETQYF. In nucleotides, the CDR3 is TGCGCCAGCAGCCAACGAGGAGGGCTTAGCGGACGCGAGACCCAGTACTTC.